This T cell receptor (beta chain) came from a study of CD8 T cells in Susac syndrome. The RNA, roughly 0.45 to 1 ug, was put through reverse transcription using random hexamers. By means of immunoSEQ multiplex PCR, TCR beta CDR3 spanning 54 Vbeta and 13 Jbeta underwent amplification. TCRdb itself ran the immunoSEQ multiplex PCR reads through MiXCR, one entry per CDR3 protein. The sample records roughly 150,000 distinct CDR3 sequences, 94% being singletons. For this clonotype: Its antigen remains unidentified.

The multiple sclerosis controls consisted of treatment-naive patients with relapsing-remitting disease, either stable or active. Negative isolation yielded the CD8+ and CD4+ T cells, while FACS enriched the TEMRA cells. Between the trimmed V and J ends, which lost 6 bases and 6 bases, there was a span of 12 bases. This CDR3 contains 12 residues. Points from the study as a whole: TCR sequencing and HLA analysis covered a relatively small number of individuals.

Sequencing used CD8+ T cells from PBMCs. The source of this sequence is a human donor with multiple sclerosis. This chain connects TRBV12-3 or TRBV12-4 to TRBJ2-7, with D maybe TRBD2 (7 bases). The CDR3 nucleotides read TGTGCCAGCAGGTACGGGGGGCTCGAGCAGTACTTC. Amino acid sequence: CASRYGGLEQYF.